This record looks at one T cell receptor beta chain sequence and its context. Germline V lookup: CDR1 SGHNT, CDR2 YYREEE (reference sequence). CDR3 length: 15 residues. V was pared by 1 base and J by 2 bases, with 12 bases between. This table comes from immunoSEQ multiplex PCR, and its TCRdb copy is limited to in-frame clones, with some not included. The sample carries about 210,000 clones, roughly nine tenths recorded once. These data are taken from a study of blood T cell repertoires in COVID-19. The material sequenced was peripheral blood. The sequence came from a man younger than 45 with acute or convalescent COVID-19. The chain recombines TRBV5-4 with TRBJ1-1; D unresolved. The DNA for the CDR3 is TGTGCCAGCAGCTTGCGAGGCGCCTCTAACACTGAAGCTTTCTTT. Translated: CASSLRGASNTEAFF.